This T cell receptor (beta chain) was sequenced in a study of cytomegalovirus exposure and HLA in healthy donors. This table comes from immunoSEQ multiplex PCR, and its TCRdb copy is limited to in-frame clones, with some not included. The sample yields under 150,000 clones, around nine tenths seen once. The germline CDR1 and CDR2 sequences are MNHEY and SMNVEV (reference sequence). The CDR3 has 15 residues. Trimming cost V 6 bases and J 3 bases, with 17 bases left between them. This chain uses TRBV27 with TRBJ1-2; tentatively, D is TRBD1 (5 bases). This clonotype was sampled from a woman younger than 35 in good health and CMV-seronegative. The sequencing input was PBMCs. CDR3 nucleotide sequence: TGTGCCAGCAGCCTCCGCCGGGGGGGTGACTATGGCTACACCTTC. This encodes CASSLRRGGDYGYTF.